This TCR beta chain was identified during a study of blood T cell repertoires in COVID-19. At the level of the study: Donors in the United States, Italy and Spain gave samples during acute or convalescent COVID-19. Nucleic acid was either cDNA or gDNA, and it came from T cells, B-cell-depleted T cells, or PBMCs.

As originally analysed: Researchers report that nucleated cell counts were estimated from reference gene primer amplification. TCRdb keeps only in-frame clones here, not all; method: immunoSEQ multiplex PCR. The DNA gave D and trimming, while V, J and clone size come from that table. The sample shows 200,000 or so clones, around 87% of them seen only once. The germline V gene has CDR1 MNHEY and CDR2 SMNVEV (reference sequence). This CDR3 comprises 13 residues. Trimming removed 4 bases from V and 6 bases from J; junction bases left unmatched: 5. Sequencing used peripheral blood. The clonotype originates from a man aged 60 to 69 with acute or convalescent COVID-19. The chain joins TRBV27 to TRBJ1-2; 7 bases map to TRBD1. The CDR3 nucleotides are TGTGCCAGCAGTTCCCCGACAGGGAATGGCTACACCTTC. Translation: CASSSPTGNGYTF.